A selection of T cell receptor beta chains follows, all from one sample in a study of CD8 T cells in ankylosing spondylitis. One entry per CDR3 protein results from TCRdb running MiXCR on the 5' RACE reads. The table lists roughly 130,000 distinct CDR3 sequences, roughly 15% of them singletons. The specimen sequenced was blood, either unsorted or a sorted T cell fraction (not recorded which). These TCRs come from a female donor with ankylosing spondylitis or in good health (not recorded which). CDR3s include the opening cysteine and the closing phenylalanine or tryptophan. Fields, in order: V gene, clone size, D gene, J gene, CDR3 protein, CDR3 DNA. The D gene is left open where the match is weak. Not all rows give a size; the values are once, few, many and, for expanded clones, a class.

>TRBV5-5|few|.|TRBJ1-5
CASSLEWYGLNQPQHF
TGTGCCAGCAGCTTGGAGTGGTATGGACTTAATCAGCCCCAGCATTTT
>TRBV5-1|.|.|TRBJ2-3
CASKGGRSQYF
TGCGCCAGCAAGGGTGGTCGGTCGCAGTATTTT
>TRBV5-1|.|TRBD1|TRBJ1-2
CASSPGTASSNYGYTF
TGCGCCAGCAGCCCCGGGACAGCCTCCTCTAACTATGGCTACACCTTC
>TRBV29-1|few|TRBD1|TRBJ1-2
CSVGDRGPSGYTF
TGCAGCGTTGGGGACAGGGGGCCGAGTGGCTACACCTTC
>TRBV18|.|.|TRBJ1-5
CASSPVAYSNQPQHF
TGTGCCAGCTCACCAGTCGCTTATAGCAATCAGCCCCAGCATTTT
>TRBV6-1|many|.|TRBJ2-1
CASSPGLASYNEQFF
TGTGCCAGCAGTCCCGGGTTGGCGTCCTACAATGAGCAGTTCTTC
>TRBV6-1|.|.|TRBJ1-4
CASGRQTTNEKLFF
TGTGCCAGCGGCAGACAGACAACTAATGAAAAACTGTTTTTT
>TRBV12-3/TRBV12-4|many|.|TRBJ2-2
CASSGGPGGGELFF
TGTGCCAGCAGCGGCGGACCAGGAGGCGGGGAGCTGTTTTTT
>TRBV7-2|many|.|TRBJ2-1
CASSKRGGPSSYNEQFF
TGTGCCAGCAGCAAAAGGGGGGGCCCTAGCTCCTACAATGAGCAGTTCTTC
>TRBV20-1|.|.|TRBJ1-5
CSAPQSGAYNQPQHF
TGCAGTGCCCCGCAAAGTGGGGCTTACAATCAGCCCCAGCATTTT
>TRBV5-1|few|.|TRBJ1-5
CASSWDGSSNQPQHF
TGCGCCAGCAGCTGGGACGGGAGTAGCAATCAGCCCCAGCATTTT
>TRBV11-2|many|.|TRBJ2-2
CASSETITGELFF
TGTGCCAGCAGCGAGACCATCACCGGGGAGCTGTTTTTT
>TRBV27|few|.|TRBJ1-2
CASSTASQNNYGYTF
TGTGCCAGCAGTACGGCGTCACAGAATAACTATGGCTACACCTTC
>TRBV7-2|.|.|TRBJ2-1
CASSVYYPKNEQFF
TGTGCCAGCAGCGTATACTACCCAAAGAATGAGCAGTTCTTC
>TRBV12-3/TRBV12-4|.|.|TRBJ2-7
CASSLEGRGVGSYEQYF
TGTGCCAGCAGTTTAGAAGGAAGGGGCGTGGGGTCCTACGAGCAGTACTTC
>TRBV21-1|few|.|TRBJ2-7
CASSKGQGPNYEQYF
TGTGCCAGCAGCAAAGGGCAGGGGCCCAACTACGAGCAGTACTTC
>TRBV12-3/TRBV12-4|many|.|TRBJ2-1
CASRPSGYNEQFF
TGTGCCAGCAGGCCCTCAGGATACAATGAGCAGTTCTTC
>TRBV5-1|many|TRBD1|TRBJ1-1
CASSPRTGRTNTEAFF
TGCGCCAGCAGCCCGAGGACAGGACGAACGAACACTGAAGCTTTCTTT
>TRBV7-6|.|TRBD2|TRBJ2-1
CASSLGGGVGYNEQFF
TGTGCCAGCAGCTTGGGCGGGGGAGTAGGCTACAATGAGCAGTTCTTC
>TRBV24-1|many|TRBD1|TRBJ1-5
CATSGSQGYQPQHF
TGTGCCACCAGTGGCTCACAGGGGTATCAGCCCCAGCATTTT
>TRBV11-2|.|.|TRBJ2-3
CASSSLSDTQYF
TGTGCCAGCAGCTCATTGTCAGATACGCAGTATTTT
>TRBV28|few|.|TRBJ2-3
CASSLAAPGEDTQYF
TGTGCCAGCAGTTTAGCGGCCCCGGGGGAAGATACGCAGTATTTT
>TRBV12-3/TRBV12-4|many|.|TRBJ1-1
CASSSGALQAFF
TGTGCCAGCAGTTCGGGGGCCCTTCAAGCTTTCTTT
>TRBV10-3|many|TRBD1|TRBJ2-7
CATAGGTGTYEQYF
TGTGCCACGGCCGGCGGGACAGGAACCTACGAGCAGTACTTC
>TRBV5-1|.|TRBD1|TRBJ2-7
CASSPTGDASYEQYF
TGCGCCAGCAGCCCGACAGGGGATGCTTCCTACGAGCAGTACTTC
>TRBV5-1|.|.|TRBJ2-5
CASSLVARTQETQYF
TGCGCCAGCAGCTTGGTAGCCAGGACACAAGAGACCCAGTACTTC
>TRBV10-3|few|.|TRBJ2-2
CAINEGGRNTGELFF
TGTGCCATCAATGAGGGTGGACGGAACACCGGGGAGCTGTTTTTT
>TRBV5-1|many|.|TRBJ2-1
CASSKTGYNEQFF
TGCGCCAGCAGCAAGACAGGCTACAATGAGCAGTTCTTC
>TRBV2|.|TRBD1|TRBJ1-2
CASRTRTGDGYTF
TGTGCCAGCAGAACCAGGACAGGGGATGGCTACACCTTC
>TRBV18|few|.|TRBJ2-3
CASSPRLAGPDTDTQYF
TGTGCCAGCTCACCTCGATTAGCCGGGCCCGACACAGATACGCAGTATTTT
>TRBV7-9|many|TRBD2|TRBJ2-3
CASSPRVAGGPSDTQYF
TGTGCCAGCAGCCCAAGAGTAGCGGGAGGGCCGTCAGATACGCAGTATTTT
>TRBV5-6|few|.|TRBJ2-1
CASSLRQVVSEQFF
TGTGCCAGCAGCTTGAGACAGGTCGTCAGTGAGCAGTTCTTC